This section outlines one T cell receptor (beta chain) sequence together with its context. Its antigen is undetermined. Here immunoSEQ multiplex PCR was the method, and the copy in TCRdb shows in-frame clones only, minus some. The table has about 17,000 clones, around nine tenths seen once. This sample is drawn from a study of lymphopenia after photon versus proton radiotherapy. Study-wide results and caveats: Better survival with proton therapy was suggested as possible, not demonstrated.

This sequence was found in a man in his fifties or sixties with pancreatic cancer. The input for sequencing was peripheral blood, taken from a patient treated with photon-based radiotherapy.

The CDR3 loop reads CASSQTSDGYEQYF. CDR3 in DNA: TGTGCCAGCTCCCAAACCTCGGACGGATACGAGCAGTACTTC. The rearrangement uses TRBV18 and TRBJ2-7; no reliable D call. Germline lookup yields CDR1 KGHSH and CDR2 LQKENI. The length of the CDR3 is 14 residues. The V gene lost 6 bases and the J gene lost 4 bases, with 16 bases spanning the gap. The entire variable domain, with the rest obtained from reference TRBV18 and TRBJ2-7, is as follows: NAGVMQNPRHLVRRRGQEARLRCSPMKGHSHVYWYRQLPEEGLKFMVYLQKENIIDESGMPKERFSAEFPKEGPSILRIQQVVRGDSAAYFCASSQTSDGYEQYFGPGTRLTVT.